Below, 28 T cell receptor beta chains from the same sample are listed, as sequenced in a study of cytomegalovirus exposure and HLA in healthy donors. A multiplex PCR was run with 60 Vbeta primers and 13 Jbeta primers. Clones were sequenced by immunoSEQ multiplex PCR, and TCRdb holds only the in-frame ones, with some missing. Its listing shows about 74,000 clones. Sequencing input: PBMCs. The receptors come from a female donor in good health and CMV-seropositive.

The CDR3 nucleotides are TGTGCCAGCAGCTTGATTACCGGGACAGGGGTCACCGGGGAGCTGTTTTTT. Residues: CASSLITGTGVTGELFF. V usage is TRBV27 and J usage is TRBJ2-2; 10 nucleotides match TRBD1. Losses at the gene ends were 6 bases for V and 4 bases for J; bases not matched to a gene: 11. The germline V gene has CDR1 MNHEY and CDR2 SMNVEV (reference sequence). The CDR3 length is 17 residues.

J is TRBJ2-2 and V is TRBV7-2; 12 bases line up with TRBD1. Germline loops: CDR1 SGHTA, CDR2 FQGNSA. Trimming removed 6 bases from V and 5 bases from J; junction bases left unmatched: 13. The CDR3 spans 18 residues. The CDR3 DNA is TGTGCCAGCAGTCTACGGACCGGGACAGGGGGCGCGACCGGGGAGCTGTTTTTT. Translating it yields CASSLRTGTGGATGELFF.

The chain is built from TRBV27 and TRBJ1-2, with 9 bases lining up with TRBD1. CDR1 and CDR2 from the germline V gene are MNHEY and SMNVEV (reference sequence). J was trimmed by 8 bases and V by 6 bases; bases with no gene match: 7. The length of the CDR3 is 13 residues. CDR3 region: CASRKQGARGYTF. Here the CDR3 DNA reads TGTGCCAGCAGAAAACAGGGGGCGAGGGGCTACACCTTC.

This rearrangement joins TRBV6-1 to TRBJ2-3, with 7 bases identical to TRBD1. This CDR3 has 16 amino acids. Looked up from germline, CDR1 is MNHNS and CDR2 is SASEGT. Unmatched junction bases numbered 8, after V lost 0 bases and J lost 5 bases. CDR3 residues: CASSEALTGSVDTQYF. The CDR3 DNA follows: TGTGCCAGCAGTGAAGCTCTGACAGGGTCGGTAGATACGCAGTATTTT.

The CDR3 reads CASSSGAGGSTDTQYF. The CDR3 region has the DNA TGTGCCAGCTCCTCAGGCGCGGGGGGTAGCACAGATACGCAGTATTTT. The genes are TRBV2 and TRBJ2-3, with 8 bases matching TRBD2. V lost 8 bases to trimming and J lost 0 bases; unmatched junction nucleotides: 10. Looked up from germline, CDR1 is SNHLY and CDR2 is FYNNEI. The CDR3 has 16 residues.

The genes are TRBV6-5 and TRBJ1-3, with D tentatively TRBD1 (5 bases). The V and J ends lost 2 bases and 4 bases respectively, with 12 bases between them. Germline V CDR1 and CDR2: MNHEY, SVGAGI. The CDR3 has 15 residues. CDR3 DNA: TGTGCCAGCAGTTACGAGGCAGGGCCAGGAAACACCATATATTTT. Translated: CASSYEAGPGNTIYF.

The rearrangement links TRBV30 to TRBJ2-2; D unresolved. Germline assignment: CDR1 GTSNPN and CDR2 SVGIG (reference sequence). V was trimmed by 6 bases and J by 7 bases, leaving 15 bases between them. The CDR3 is 13 amino acids. The CDR3 is CACGFTRGGELFF. CDR3 nucleotide sequence: TGTGCCTGCGGGTTTACGAGAGGCGGGGAGCTGTTTTTT.

The chain joins TRBV19 to TRBJ2-7; the match to TRBD1 covers 7 bases. From germline, CDR1 is LNHDA and CDR2 SQIVND (reference sequence). This CDR3 is built from 15 residues. The V segment lost 5 bases and the J segment 7 bases; nucleotides outside the gene matches: 14. The CDR3, as DNA: TGTGCCAGTAGTTCCCTCCTTACAGGGGCCTGGGAGCAGTACTTC. Amino acid sequence: CASSSLLTGAWEQYF.

The V and J genes are TRBV19 and TRBJ2-7, with no clear D. Trimming pared 5 bases from V and 6 bases from J, leaving 8 bases between. The CDR3 is 11 amino acids. The V gene's germline CDR1 is LNHDA and CDR2 SQIVND (reference sequence). CDR3 nucleotides: TGTGCCAGTAGTTTCGACTCCGAGCAGTACTTC. This codes for CASSFDSEQYF. Drawing the rest from reference TRBV19 and TRBJ2-7, the complete variable domain is DGGITQSPKYLFRKEGQNVTLSCEQNLNHDAMYWYRQDPGQGLRLIYYSQIVNDFQKGDIAEGYSVSREKKESFPLTVTSAQKNPTAFYLCASSFDSEQYFGPGTRLTVT.

The rearrangement joins TRBV18 to TRBJ2-1, with a possible D match to TRBD2 (6 bases). The CDR3 spans 15 residues. Germline V gives CDR1 KGHSH, CDR2 LQKENI. V was shortened by 3 bases and J by 4 bases, with 13 bases between the two germline ends. The CDR3 spells CASSPSRGDYNEQFF. In nucleotides, the CDR3 is TGTGCCAGCTCACCTTCTCGCGGGGATTACAATGAGCAGTTCTTC.

A word on this clone: One end of the junction fails to match germline, which may point to a read error. The gene calls are TRBV6-1 and TRBJ1-1, with 8 bases matching TRBD1. Germline V CDR1 and CDR2: MNHNS, SASEGT. CDR3 size: 14 residues. This CDR3 is CASSDRQGNAEAFF. The CDR3 DNA reads as TGTGCCAGCAGTGACCGACAGGGGAACGCTGAAGCTTTCTTT.

V is TRBV7-2 and J is TRBJ2-2, with 12 bases matching TRBD2. Germline CDR1 is SGHTA and CDR2 is FQGNSA. The length of the CDR3 is 18 residues. The J segment lost 2 bases and the V segment lost 1 base, leaving 5 bases of the junction unmatched. DNA of the CDR3: TGTGCCAGCAGCTTAGTCCCTAGCGGGAGGGCTAACACCGGGGAGCTGTTTTTT. Its protein is CASSLVPSGRANTGELFF.

The rearrangement uses TRBV7-9 and TRBJ1-2, with 7 positions matching TRBD1. V was pared by 4 bases and J by 4 bases, with 9 bases of the junction left unmatched. There are 15 residues in the CDR3. CDR1 is SEHNR, CDR2 FQNEAQ, per germline (reference sequence). The CDR3 sequence: CASSSSTGTRYGYTF. CDR3 in DNA: TGTGCCAGCAGCTCGTCGACAGGGACGCGCTATGGCTACACCTTC.

This sequence joins TRBV5-4 and TRBJ2-1; TRBD2 matches 9 bases. Germline V gene lookup returns CDR1 SGHNT and CDR2 YYREEE (reference sequence). Trimming took 3 bases from V and 10 from J; bases not matched to a gene: 17. The CDR3 runs 17 residues. The CDR3: CASSSGRGLALGREQFF. The DNA of the CDR3 is TGTGCCAGCAGCTCCGGAAGGGGACTAGCCCTGGGTAGGGAGCAGTTCTTC.

The chain's CDR3 is CAWSIVFSYGYTF. CDR3 coding DNA: TGTGCCTGGAGTATAGTCTTCTCCTATGGCTACACCTTC. The chain recombines TRBV30 with TRBJ1-2, with D uncertain. V lost 2 bases and J 4 bases, leaving 11 bases between the germline ends. The CDR3 spans 13 residues. The germline CDR1 and CDR2 sequences are GTSNPN and SVGIG (reference sequence).

The CDR3 region has the DNA TGTGCCAGCAGAGCCGACTTAAGCTCTGGAAACACCATATATTTT. It codes for CASRADLSSGNTIYF. The chain has TRBV6-5 and TRBJ1-3; the D is unclear. The V and J ends lost 6 bases and 0 bases respectively, with 12 bases between them. Looked up from germline, CDR1 is MNHEY and CDR2 is SVGAGI. This CDR3 contains 15 residues.

V is TRBV30 and J is TRBJ2-1; possibly TRBD1 for D (5 bases). V was cut by 0 bases and J by 8 bases, with 5 bases left in between. This CDR3 has 11 amino acids. CDR1 and CDR2 from the germline V gene are GTSNPN and SVGIG (reference sequence). The CDR3 reads CAWSVQDEQFF. CDR3 nucleotides: TGTGCCTGGAGTGTACAGGATGAGCAGTTCTTC. The entire variable domain, with the rest obtained from reference TRBV30 and TRBJ2-1, is as follows: SQTIHQWPATLVQPVGSPLSLECTVEGTSNPNLYWYRQAAGRGLQLLFYSVGIGQISSEVPQNLSASRPQDRQFILSSKKLLLSDSGFYLCAWSVQDEQFFGPGTRLTVL.

The V and J genes are TRBV6-1 and TRBJ2-7; 7 bases match TRBD1. CDR3 length: 15 residues. With 6 bases clipped from V and 2 bases from J, the junction kept 10 bases outside the gene matches. Germline CDR1 is MNHNS and CDR2 is SASEGT. The CDR3 bases are TGTGCCAGCAGAGCCGACAGGGCGGTGGCCTACGAGCAGTACTTC. As protein: CASRADRAVAYEQYF.

The chain couples TRBV18 to TRBJ1-1; D remains unclear. V was shortened by 3 bases and J by 0 bases, with 5 bases between the two germline ends. This CDR3 has 13 amino acids. Germline CDR1 is KGHSH and CDR2 is LQKENI. The CDR3 DNA is TGTGCCAGCTCACCTAGTATGAACACTGAAGCTTTCTTT. Protein: CASSPSMNTEAFF.

The rearrangement joins TRBV18 to TRBJ2-3; D possibly corresponds to TRBD2 (5 bases). The CDR3 sequence is 14 residues long. Germline V CDR1 and CDR2: KGHSH, LQKENI. V was shortened by 4 bases and J by 0 bases, with 8 bases between the two germline ends. The CDR3 is CASSLRESTDTQYF. DNA for the CDR3: TGTGCCAGCTCACTCCGGGAAAGCACAGATACGCAGTATTTT.

The rearrangement links TRBV19 to TRBJ2-3; 8 nucleotides line up with TRBD2. The germline V gene encodes CDR1 LNHDA and CDR2 SQIVND (reference sequence). The CDR3 sequence is 18 residues long. The J segment lost 0 bases and the V segment lost 4 bases, leaving 12 bases of the junction unmatched. As DNA, the CDR3 is TGTGCCAGTAGTACCCCCCCGAGCGGGAGTAAGAGCACAGATACGCAGTATTTT. This encodes CASSTPPSGSKSTDTQYF.

The chain carries TRBV18 and TRBJ2-3; 7 nucleotides line up with TRBD1. Germline lookup yields CDR1 KGHSH and CDR2 LQKENI. This CDR3 contains 14 residues. V was pared by 4 bases and J by 3 bases, with 4 bases of the junction left unmatched. Written as DNA, the CDR3 is TGTGCCAGCTCACAAGACAGGGTAACAGATACGCAGTATTTT. It translates to CASSQDRVTDTQYF. The full variable domain, in which reference TRBV18 and TRBJ2-3 provide the parts outside the CDR3, is NAGVMQNPRHLVRRRGQEARLRCSPMKGHSHVYWYRQLPEEGLKFMVYLQKENIIDESGMPKERFSAEFPKEGPSILRIQQVVRGDSAAYFCASSQDRVTDTQYFGPGTRLTVL.

The chain combines TRBV18 with TRBJ1-1; no clear D. Germline V gene lookup returns CDR1 KGHSH and CDR2 LQKENI. The CDR3 spans 11 residues. Deletions cut 8 bases from V and 11 bases from J, with 15 bases between. CDR3 residues: CASHFNGEAFF. CDR3 in DNA: TGTGCCAGCCACTTTAACGGTGAGGCTTTCTTT.

This CDR3 is CASSNPGQGAQYF. The CDR3 coding sequence is TGTGCCAGCAGTAACCCGGGACAGGGAGCCCAGTACTTC. The V gene is TRBV7-9, the J gene TRBJ2-5; TRBD1 matches 9 bases. Germline values: CDR1 SEHNR, CDR2 FQNEAQ (reference sequence). Germline trimming cut 6 bases from V and 9 bases from J; bases unmatched to any gene: 8. The CDR3 runs to 13 residues.

A note on this clone: The CDR3 does not end in the conserved phenylalanine or tryptophan, so this is likely a read error. The genes are TRBV30 and TRBJ2-7; 8 bases match TRBD2. The germline CDR1 and CDR2 sequences are GTSNPN and SVGIG (reference sequence). V shed 2 bases, J shed 5 bases, and the junction held 11 bases outside the gene matches. The CDR3 covers 15 residues. The CDR3 DNA sequence: TGTGCCTGGAGTAGGCCCAGCGGGAGAATCCACGAGCAGTACCTC. This encodes CAWSRPSGRIHEQYL.

J is TRBJ1-6 and V is TRBV5-5, with D possibly TRBD1 on 5 matching bases. Germline CDR1 SGHKS, CDR2 YYEKEE (reference sequence). The CDR3 runs to 16 residues. The ends were cut back, 1 base at V and 10 bases at J, with 18 bases in the middle. CDR3 bases: TGTGCCAGCAGCTTGTCAGACAGCCTACCCTGGTCACCCCTCCACTTT. Translated, it gives CASSLSDSLPWSPLHF.

This chain joins TRBV6-1 and TRBJ2-2, with D uncertain. Germline values: CDR1 MNHNS, CDR2 SASEGT. V was clipped by 0 bases and J by 7 bases, with 6 bases between them. The CDR3 runs 13 residues. In nucleotides, the CDR3 is TGTGCCAGCAGTGAAGCACGAGGCGGGGAGCTGTTTTTT. Its translation: CASSEARGGELFF.

V and J are TRBV15 and TRBJ1-1; D remains unclear. From germline, CDR1 is LNHNV and CDR2 YYDKDF (reference sequence). The CDR3 sequence is 14 residues long. The germline V and J ends were trimmed by 0 bases and 5 bases, with 10 bases remaining between them. This chain's CDR3 is CATSRDRGYTEAFF. CDR3 coding DNA: TGTGCCACCAGCAGAGATCGAGGGTATACTGAAGCTTTCTTT.